The rows below give T cell receptor beta chains drawn from one sample of a study of OX40 agonist ivuxolimab in advanced cancers. The repertoire was sequenced with immunoSEQ multiplex PCR; TCRdb's copy has only in-frame clones and lacks some. The sample has tens of thousands of clones, 70% to 90% seen once. The source was CD4+ or CD8+ T cells sorted from blood, collected in a trial of the OX40 agonist ivuxolimab. The source of these receptors is an adult with an advanced solid tumor such as melanoma, head and neck, liver or kidney cancer. The CDR3 runs from the conserved cysteine through the conserved F or W. A D gene is named only where the DNA matches it firmly. For some rows the clone size is stated as once, few or many, or as a class when expanded; others skip it.

cdr3_aa	cdr3_nt	d_call	clone_size	v_call	j_call
CASSFNGGTDTQYF	TGTGCCAGTAGCTTTAATGGGGGAACAGATACGCAGTATTTT	-	-	TRBV5-7	TRBJ2-3
CSATGDSQFF	TGCAGTGCTACGGGTGACTCGCAGTTCTTC	-	once	TRBV20-1	TRBJ2-1
CASSLAQAGGTGNTIYF	TGTGCCAGCAGCTTAGCGCAGGCAGGGGGCACTGGAAACACCATATATTTT	TRBD1	-	TRBV7-2	TRBJ1-3
CASGKGQPQHF	TGTGCCAGCGGGAAGGGACAGCCCCAGCATTTT	-	-	TRBV27	TRBJ1-5
CASSLGVLSDEQFF	TGTGCCAGCAGTCTTGGCGTACTAAGCGATGAGCAGTTCTTC	-	-	TRBV9	TRBJ2-1
CASSEQGATDTQYF	TGTGCCAGCAGTGAACAGGGGGCAACAGATACGCAGTATTTT	TRBD1	-	TRBV2	TRBJ2-3
CASSPPAGPTNYGYTF	TGTGCCAGCAGTCCTCCAGCGGGACCTACTAACTATGGCTACACCTTC	-	-	TRBV28	TRBJ1-2
CASHPMGGLANTGELFF	TGTGCCAGCCACCCTATGGGGGGACTAGCAAACACCGGGGAGCTGTTTTTT	TRBD2	-	TRBV9	TRBJ2-2
CASSLGGDYGYTF	TGCGCCAGCAGCTTGGGGGGAGACTATGGCTACACCTTC	-	-	TRBV5-1	TRBJ1-2
CASSINKDSGGYTF	TGTGCCAGTAGTATAAACAAGGACTCGGGTGGCTACACCTTC	-	few	TRBV19	TRBJ1-2
CSVEWDSTYNEQFF	TGCAGCGTTGAGTGGGACTCTACATACAATGAGCAGTTCTTC	-	-	TRBV29-1	TRBJ2-1
CASSLVLAGGETQYF	TGTGCCAGCAGCTTAGTACTAGCGGGAGGTGAGACCCAGTACTTC	TRBD2	-	TRBV7-3	TRBJ2-5
CASSRQGRGYTF	TGTGCCAGCAGCCGACAGGGGCGCGGCTACACCTTC	TRBD1	-	TRBV5-8	TRBJ1-2
CASSWTGAGTGELFF	TGCGCCAGCAGCTGGACCGGGGCGGGGACCGGGGAGCTGTTTTTT	-	once	TRBV5-1	TRBJ2-2
CASSLPSSGNTIYF	TGTGCCAGCAGTCTTCCCAGCTCTGGAAACACCATATATTTT	-	-	TRBV5-4	TRBJ1-3
CASSYSSGAGGAFF	TGTGCCAGCAGTTACTCGTCGGGGGCGGGTGGAGCTTTCTTT	-	-	TRBV6-5	TRBJ1-1
CASSLRDSNYGYTF	TGCGCCAGCAGCTTGAGGGACAGTAACTATGGCTACACCTTC	TRBD1	-	TRBV5-1	TRBJ1-2
CASSQGRPGSYNEQFF	TGCGCCAGCAGCCAAGGACGGCCCGGCTCCTACAATGAGCAGTTCTTC	-	-	TRBV4-1	TRBJ2-1
CASSLLPGVDEKLFF	TGTGCCAGCAGCCTTCTTCCGGGGGTTGATGAAAAACTGTTTTTT	-	-	TRBV14	TRBJ1-4
CASSRLGGPNYGYTF	TGCGCCAGCAGCCGTCTAGGGGGGCCCAACTATGGCTACACCTTC	-	-	TRBV5-1	TRBJ1-2
CASSSLAGGINEQFF	TGTGCCAGCAGCTCCCTAGCGGGAGGCATCAATGAGCAGTTCTTC	TRBD2	-	TRBV7-8	TRBJ2-1
CASSLATVTRGEAFF	TGTGCCAGCAGCTTGGCCACGGTGACACGAGGGGAAGCTTTCTTT	-	-	TRBV5-4	TRBJ1-1
CASSEAVFYEQYF	TGTGCCAGCAGTGAGGCAGTATTCTACGAGCAGTACTTC	-	few	TRBV2	TRBJ2-7
CASSRSSGRADTQYF	TGCGCCAGCAGCCGATCAAGCGGGAGGGCAGATACGCAGTATTTT	TRBD2	-	TRBV5-1	TRBJ2-3
CASSFHSGNEQFF	TGTGCCAGCAGCTTCCATAGCGGTAATGAGCAGTTCTTC	-	-	TRBV7-2	TRBJ2-1
CASSRLAGDYEQYF	TGCGCCAGCAGCCGACTAGCGGGAGACTACGAGCAGTACTTC	TRBD2	-	TRBV5-1	TRBJ2-7
CASSLLVAGGPLYEQYF	TGTGCCAGCAGCTTACTCGTAGCGGGAGGGCCCCTTTACGAGCAGTACTTC	TRBD2	-	TRBV11-2	TRBJ2-7
CASSGPGQGFQPQHF	TGCGCCAGCAGTGGACCCGGACAGGGCTTTCAGCCCCAGCATTTT	TRBD1	-	TRBV10-2	TRBJ1-5
CASSEGRFVGRDQETQYF	TGCGCCAGCAGTGAGGGAAGGTTCGTCGGGAGGGATCAAGAGACCCAGTACTTC	TRBD2	-	TRBV10-1	TRBJ2-5
CAWSVDQGGYGYTF	TGTGCCTGGAGTGTTGATCAGGGGGGCTATGGCTACACCTTC	TRBD1	few	TRBV30	TRBJ1-2
CASSPWTSGRTSYNEQFF	TGTGCCAGTAGTCCATGGACTAGCGGGAGGACGTCCTACAATGAGCAGTTCTTC	TRBD2	-	TRBV19	TRBJ2-1
CASSLGVGGLADNEQFF	TGTGCCAGCAGCTTAGGGGTAGGGGGACTAGCTGACAATGAGCAGTTCTTC	TRBD2	-	TRBV11-3	TRBJ2-1
CASQRYRDSGNTIYF	TGTGCCAGTCAGCGTTACAGGGACTCTGGAAACACCATATATTTT	-	once	TRBV5-4	TRBJ1-3
CARVIFTGGAGGELFF	TGTGCCAGAGTAATCTTCACAGGGGGCGCGGGCGGGGAGCTGTTTTTT	TRBD1	-	TRBV19	TRBJ2-2
CASSFTDTQYF	TGCGCCAGCAGTTTCACAGATACGCAGTATTTT	-	-	TRBV5-1	TRBJ2-3
CASSFSGGSELIQFF	TGTGCCAGCAGCTTTAGTGGAGGCTCCGAGCTAATTCAGTTCTTC	-	-	TRBV5-5	TRBJ2-1
CASSQGQLTDTQYF	TGCGCCAGCAGCCAGGGACAGCTCACAGATACGCAGTATTTT	TRBD1	-	TRBV5-1	TRBJ2-3
CASSSGPRDTQYF	TGTGCCAGCAGCTCCGGCCCCCGGGATACGCAGTATTTT	-	-	TRBV6-5	TRBJ2-3
CASSLEGRGNGYTF	TGTGCCAGCAGCTTAGAGGGCAGGGGGAATGGCTACACCTTC	TRBD1	-	TRBV7-9	TRBJ1-2